This T cell receptor beta chain comes out of a study of cytomegalovirus exposure and HLA in healthy donors. Study-wide results and limits: It was confirmed in vitro that a few of the CMV-associated chains were specific for CMV antigens.

For this clone: Its antigen is undetermined. A junction boundary mismatches the germline segment, possibly from a read error.

CDR3 length equals 17 residues. Germline CDR1 is SEHNR and CDR2 is FQNEAQ (reference sequence). 13 Jbeta primers and 60 Vbeta primers were used for the PCR. TCRdb's table, derived via immunoSEQ multiplex PCR, lists solely in-frame clones and lacks some. The table includes under 90,000 clones, approximately 78% detected once. The genes are TRBV7-9 and TRBJ2-2; TRBD1 matches at 8 bases. The sample taken for sequencing was PBMCs. This clonotype was obtained from a man aged 35 to 55 in good health and CMV-seronegative. The CDR3 sequence is CSSSQTGDPKNTGELFF. The CDR3 DNA sequence: TGTTCCAGCAGCCAGACAGGGGACCCCAAGAACACCGGGGAGCTGTTTTTT.